This is a list of T cell receptor beta chains from one sample in a study of cytomegalovirus exposure and HLA in healthy donors. Produced via immunoSEQ multiplex PCR; TCRdb's table is partial and in-frame only. The sample carries around 190,000 clones, about 83% recorded once. Sequencing input: PBMCs. All receptors derive from a woman aged 18-29 years in good health and CMV-seronegative. The CDR3 runs from the conserved cysteine through the conserved F or W. D genes are given only for firm matches. Expanded clones get a size class; other rows say once, few or many, or leave the size out.

clone_size: -; j_call: TRBJ2-3; d_call: TRBD1; v_call: TRBV7-9; cdr3_nt: TGTGCCAGCAGCTTAGGAGGGACAGGGGCAGATACGCAGTATTTT; cdr3_aa: CASSLGGTGADTQYF
clone_size: once; j_call: TRBJ2-6; d_call: -; v_call: TRBV2; cdr3_nt: TGTGCCAGCCGACAGGAGTCTGGGGCCAACGTCCTGACTTTC; cdr3_aa: CASRQESGANVLTF
clone_size: -; j_call: TRBJ1-1; d_call: TRBD1; v_call: TRBV7-8; cdr3_nt: TGTGCCAGCAGCAGGGGGCTGAGGGCTGAAGCTTTCTTT; cdr3_aa: CASSRGLRAEAFF
clone_size: -; j_call: TRBJ2-3; d_call: -; v_call: TRBV6-1; cdr3_nt: TGTGCCAGCAGTGACAGGGGACCCACAGATACGCAGTATTTT; cdr3_aa: CASSDRGPTDTQYF
clone_size: -; j_call: TRBJ1-5; d_call: -; v_call: TRBV27; cdr3_nt: TGTGCCAGCAGTTCAGGGTATTGGCCCCAGCATTTT; cdr3_aa: CASSSGYWPQHF
clone_size: -; j_call: TRBJ2-7; d_call: TRBD1; v_call: TRBV11-2; cdr3_nt: TGTGCCAGCAGCTTTGACAGGGGGGCCTACGAGCAGTACTTC; cdr3_aa: CASSFDRGAYEQYF
clone_size: -; j_call: TRBJ1-2; d_call: -; v_call: TRBV9; cdr3_nt: TGTGCCAGCAGCGTAGGACAGGAATCAGATGGCTACACCTTC; cdr3_aa: CASSVGQESDGYTF
clone_size: -; j_call: TRBJ2-7; d_call: TRBD1; v_call: TRBV10-3; cdr3_nt: TGTGCCATCAGTTTAACAGGGGGCGAGCAGTACTTC; cdr3_aa: CAISLTGGEQYF
clone_size: -; j_call: TRBJ1-6; d_call: TRBD1; v_call: TRBV11-2; cdr3_nt: TGTGCCAGCAGCTTAACGGGACAGATTCCCTATAATTCACCCCTCCACTTT; cdr3_aa: CASSLTGQIPYNSPLHF
clone_size: -; j_call: TRBJ2-7; d_call: -; v_call: TRBV14; cdr3_nt: TGTGCCAGCAGCCAATGGGCAGGGTACGAGCAGTACTTC; cdr3_aa: CASSQWAGYEQYF
clone_size: -; j_call: TRBJ1-1; d_call: -; v_call: TRBV30; cdr3_nt: TGTGCCTGGACCAGGGACTCTGTGAACACTGAAGCTTTCTTT; cdr3_aa: CAWTRDSVNTEAFF
clone_size: -; j_call: TRBJ1-1; d_call: -; v_call: TRBV5-1; cdr3_nt: TGCGCCAGCAGCTTTTGGGCAGGGGCAATGGACACTGAAGCTTTCTTT; cdr3_aa: CASSFWAGAMDTEAFF
clone_size: -; j_call: TRBJ2-1; d_call: TRBD2; v_call: TRBV27; cdr3_nt: TGTGCCAGCCAAACTAGCGGGAGTTACTTCTCCTACAATGAGCAGTTCTTC; cdr3_aa: CASQTSGSYFSYNEQFF
clone_size: -; j_call: TRBJ1-2; d_call: -; v_call: TRBV15; cdr3_nt: TGTGCCACCAGCAGGGGGAGGGGGGGAGCTAACTATGGCTACACCTTC; cdr3_aa: CATSRGRGGANYGYTF
clone_size: -; j_call: TRBJ2-5; d_call: -; v_call: TRBV11-2; cdr3_nt: TGTGCCAGCAGCTTACAGGCTAAGGAGACCCAGTACTTC; cdr3_aa: CASSLQAKETQYF
clone_size: -; j_call: TRBJ2-3; d_call: -; v_call: TRBV6-1; cdr3_nt: TGTGCCAGCAAAGGGGTCAACACAGATACGCAGTATTTT; cdr3_aa: CASKGVNTDTQYF
clone_size: -; j_call: TRBJ1-6; d_call: TRBD1; v_call: TRBV10-3; cdr3_nt: TGTGCCATCAGCCAAGGGACAGGGGCATCGTCACCCCTCCACTTT; cdr3_aa: CAISQGTGASSPLHF
clone_size: -; j_call: TRBJ2-1; d_call: TRBD2; v_call: TRBV11-3; cdr3_nt: TGTGCCAGCAGCTTCGAGGGACTAGCGGGGTACAATGAGCAGTTCTTC; cdr3_aa: CASSFEGLAGYNEQFF
clone_size: once; j_call: TRBJ1-5; d_call: -; v_call: TRBV5-4; cdr3_nt: TGTGCCAGCAGCTTGGGCGGAATGGTTAGCAATCAGCCCCAGCATTTT; cdr3_aa: CASSLGGMVSNQPQHF
clone_size: -; j_call: TRBJ1-3; d_call: -; v_call: TRBV30; cdr3_nt: TGTGCCTGGAGTTCAGGCCCTGGAAACACCATATATTTT; cdr3_aa: CAWSSGPGNTIYF
clone_size: -; j_call: TRBJ2-2; d_call: TRBD1; v_call: TRBV6-4; cdr3_nt: TGTGCCAGCAGTGACTCGGACAGGGTGTTTCCCGGGGAGCTGTTTTTT; cdr3_aa: CASSDSDRVFPGELFF
clone_size: -; j_call: TRBJ2-2; d_call: -; v_call: TRBV15; cdr3_nt: TGTGCCACCAGCAGAGCCGTACAGGGTACCGGGGAGCTGTTTTTT; cdr3_aa: CATSRAVQGTGELFF
clone_size: -; j_call: TRBJ2-1; d_call: TRBD2; v_call: TRBV2; cdr3_nt: TGTGCCAGCACCCAGAGTACTAGCGGGAGTAATGAGCAGTTCTTC; cdr3_aa: CASTQSTSGSNEQFF
clone_size: -; j_call: TRBJ2-3; d_call: TRBD2; v_call: TRBV2; cdr3_nt: TGTGCCAGCAGTGAGGGACTAGCGGGATGGTATGTTAGCACAGATACGCAGTATTTT; cdr3_aa: CASSEGLAGWYVSTDTQYF
clone_size: -; j_call: TRBJ2-3; d_call: TRBD2; v_call: TRBV30; cdr3_nt: TGTGCCTGGGGGATAAGACTAGCGGGGGTCGCAGATACGCAGTATTTT; cdr3_aa: CAWGIRLAGVADTQYF
clone_size: few; j_call: TRBJ2-7; d_call: -; v_call: TRBV6-5; cdr3_nt: TGTGCCAGCAGCTCCTTGGAGAACGAGCAGTACTTC; cdr3_aa: CASSSLENEQYF
clone_size: once; j_call: TRBJ1-4; d_call: TRBD1; v_call: TRBV9; cdr3_nt: TGTGCCAGCAGCGAGGGGACAGGTCTGAAGGGGAAACTGTTTTTT; cdr3_aa: CASSEGTGLKGKLFF
clone_size: -; j_call: TRBJ2-5; d_call: TRBD2; v_call: TRBV7-2; cdr3_nt: TGTGCCAGCAGCCTAGGGACTAGCGGGGGGGCCGACGAGACCCAGTACTTC; cdr3_aa: CASSLGTSGGADETQYF
clone_size: -; j_call: TRBJ2-1; d_call: TRBD2; v_call: TRBV7-2; cdr3_nt: TGTGCCAGCAGCACCTTTCGGGGGGGTTGGGACAATGAGCAGTTCTTC; cdr3_aa: CASSTFRGGWDNEQFF
clone_size: once; j_call: TRBJ2-1; d_call: TRBD1; v_call: TRBV5-4; cdr3_nt: TGTGCCAGCAGCTCGGGACAGGGTTTTGAGCAGTTCTTC; cdr3_aa: CASSSGQGFEQFF
clone_size: -; j_call: TRBJ2-6; d_call: -; v_call: TRBV6-5; cdr3_nt: TGTGCCAGCAGCCCTCAGCGGGCTGGGGCCAACGTCCTGACTTTC; cdr3_aa: CASSPQRAGANVLTF
clone_size: -; j_call: TRBJ2-5; d_call: TRBD2; v_call: TRBV29-1; cdr3_nt: TGCAGCGCCCCCGGCGCCGGGGGGGCACTAGAGACCCAGTACTTC; cdr3_aa: CSAPGAGGALETQYF
clone_size: -; j_call: TRBJ1-1; d_call: TRBD1; v_call: TRBV2; cdr3_nt: TGTGCCAGCAGGGGGACAGGGTTGAACACTGAAGCTTTCTTT; cdr3_aa: CASRGTGLNTEAFF
clone_size: -; j_call: TRBJ2-3; d_call: -; v_call: TRBV5-1; cdr3_nt: TGCGCCAGCAGCTTCGGACTGGACCGCACAGATACGCAGTATTTT; cdr3_aa: CASSFGLDRTDTQYF
clone_size: few; j_call: TRBJ1-2; d_call: -; v_call: TRBV6-1; cdr3_nt: TGTGCCAGCACTTCATGGGGAGTGGTTAGCTATGGCTACACCTTC; cdr3_aa: CASTSWGVVSYGYTF
clone_size: -; j_call: TRBJ2-1; d_call: TRBD1; v_call: TRBV9; cdr3_nt: TGTGCCAGCAGCCCCTGGGGACAGGACTACAATGAGCAGTTCTTC; cdr3_aa: CASSPWGQDYNEQFF
clone_size: -; j_call: TRBJ1-2; d_call: TRBD1; v_call: TRBV2; cdr3_nt: TGTGCCAGTCACAGGGGAAACTATGGCTACACCTTC; cdr3_aa: CASHRGNYGYTF
clone_size: -; j_call: TRBJ2-1; d_call: -; v_call: TRBV7-9; cdr3_nt: TGTGCCAGCAGCCTACGGACTGCTGGAGAGCAGTTCTTC; cdr3_aa: CASSLRTAGEQFF
clone_size: -; j_call: TRBJ2-7; d_call: TRBD2; v_call: TRBV2; cdr3_nt: TGTGCCAGCAGTGCGGGACTAGCGGGAGGGAAGTACGAGCAGTACTTC; cdr3_aa: CASSAGLAGGKYEQYF
clone_size: -; j_call: TRBJ2-2; d_call: -; v_call: TRBV6-6; cdr3_nt: TGTGCCAGCAGTGTAAATACAGGGTTGGGCACCGGGGAGCTGTTTTTT; cdr3_aa: CASSVNTGLGTGELFF
clone_size: -; j_call: TRBJ2-7; d_call: TRBD2; v_call: TRBV18; cdr3_nt: TGTGCCAGCTCACCACCGGGGCTAGCGGGCGGCTACGAGCAGTACTTC; cdr3_aa: CASSPPGLAGGYEQYF
clone_size: -; j_call: TRBJ1-2; d_call: TRBD1; v_call: TRBV9; cdr3_nt: TGTGCCAGCAGCGTAGGGGGACAGGTTGGCTATGGCTACACCTTC; cdr3_aa: CASSVGGQVGYGYTF
clone_size: -; j_call: TRBJ1-1; d_call: -; v_call: TRBV11-2; cdr3_nt: TGTGCCAGCAGCTTAATACAGAACACTGAAGCTTTCTTT; cdr3_aa: CASSLIQNTEAFF
clone_size: -; j_call: TRBJ1-2; d_call: -; v_call: TRBV19; cdr3_nt: TGTGCCAGTAGTATAGAGGTAACAGGTCCCTATGGCTACACCTTC; cdr3_aa: CASSIEVTGPYGYTF
clone_size: -; j_call: TRBJ2-3; d_call: TRBD2; v_call: TRBV5-1; cdr3_nt: TGCGCCAGCTCATCAACCGCGGGGGGGTCGACAGATACGCAGTATTTT; cdr3_aa: CASSSTAGGSTDTQYF
clone_size: -; j_call: TRBJ2-3; d_call: TRBD1; v_call: TRBV29-1; cdr3_nt: TGCAGCGTTGGGCCGGGACAGGGGCCCACAGATACGCAGTATTTT; cdr3_aa: CSVGPGQGPTDTQYF
clone_size: -; j_call: TRBJ2-1; d_call: -; v_call: TRBV7-9; cdr3_nt: TGTGCCAGCAGTCCCCCGGGGTGGGAGCAGTTCTTC; cdr3_aa: CASSPPGWEQFF
clone_size: -; j_call: TRBJ2-1; d_call: -; v_call: TRBV27; cdr3_nt: TGTGCCATCGACAGATCCCTTTTCTTC; cdr3_aa: CAIDRSLFF
clone_size: -; j_call: TRBJ2-3; d_call: -; v_call: TRBV18; cdr3_nt: TGTGCCAGCTCACCACGCAGGAAGGGGTGGTCAGATACGCAGTATTTT; cdr3_aa: CASSPRRKGWSDTQYF
clone_size: -; j_call: TRBJ2-1; d_call: -; v_call: TRBV18; cdr3_nt: TGTGCCAGCTCACCACCGAAGGGGGAGCAGTTCTTC; cdr3_aa: CASSPPKGEQFF
clone_size: -; j_call: TRBJ2-5; d_call: -; v_call: TRBV4-1; cdr3_nt: TGCGCCAGCAGCCAATCCAGCTCAGGGACCCAGTACTTC; cdr3_aa: CASSQSSSGTQYF
clone_size: -; j_call: TRBJ1-4; d_call: TRBD1; v_call: TRBV10-2; cdr3_nt: TGCGCCAGCAGGCTAGACAGGGGGCAAAATGAAAAACTGTTTTTT; cdr3_aa: CASRLDRGQNEKLFF